A single sample is the source of the 8 T cell receptor beta chains below, sequenced in a study of blood T cell repertoires in COVID-19. Assay: immunoSEQ multiplex PCR; the TCRdb copy retains only in-frame clones and omits some. The table includes around 190,000 clones, around 80% detected once. Sample: peripheral blood. These receptor sequences come from a woman aged 55-70 years with COVID-19, enrolled during active disease.

In DNA, the CDR3 is TGTGCCAGCAGCCTATACCAACGGACTAGCGGGAGGGCGGGTAGAAATGAGCAGTTCTTC. Protein: CASSLYQRTSGRAGRNEQFF. The chain recombines TRBV13 with TRBJ2-1; 15 bases map to TRBD2. CDR3 size: 20 residues. Germline CDR1 and CDR2: PRHDT and FYEKMQ (reference sequence). V shed 5 bases, J shed 7 bases, and the junction held 18 bases outside the gene matches.

The chain has TRBV7-3 and TRBJ2-1; 8 bases are shared with TRBD1. The junction had 5 bases not matched to a gene; V was cut back by 4 bases and J by 12 bases. The CDR3 totals 12 residues. The germline gives CDR1 SGHTA, CDR2 FQGTGA. CDR3 sequence reads: CASSSRGTGQFF. The DNA of the CDR3 is TGTGCCAGCAGCTCAAGGGGGACAGGGCAGTTCTTC.

The chain employs TRBV3-1 (or the pseudogene TRBV3-2) and TRBJ1-6; TRBD1 might be the D (6 bases). The CDR3 consists of 16 residues. The V gene's germline CDR1 is LGHDT and CDR2 YNNKEL (reference sequence). V was clipped by 1 base and J by 2 bases, with 9 bases between them. The CDR3 DNA follows: TGTGCCAGCAGCCAAGCAGGGGACCCCTATAATTCACCCCTCCACTTT. This gives the protein CASSQAGDPYNSPLHF.

The J gene is TRBJ1-1, the V gene TRBV9; D may be TRBD1 (5 bases). The V and J ends lost 0 bases and 3 bases respectively, with 12 bases between them. The germline V gene has CDR1 SGDLS and CDR2 YYNGEE. CDR3 length: 15 residues. CDR3 bases: TGTGCCAGCAGCGTAGTTGGGGGGTTGGACACTGAAGCTTTCTTT. Its protein product is CASSVVGGLDTEAFF. The full variable domain, completed using reference TRBV9 and TRBJ1-1, is DSGVTQTPKHLITATGQRVTLRCSPRSGDLSVYWYQQSLDQGLQFLIQYYNGEERAKGNILERFSAQQFPDLHSELNLSSLELGDSALYFCASSVVGGLDTEAFFGQGTRLTVV.

The gene calls are TRBV28 and TRBJ1-4; D is perhaps TRBD1 (5 bases). The germline V gene encodes CDR1 MDHEN and CDR2 SYDVKM. With 6 bases removed from V and 4 bases from J, the gap between germline ends came to 12 bases. The CDR3 totals 14 residues. The CDR3 spells CASSVGRDNEKLFF. The DNA for the CDR3 is TGTGCCAGCAGCGTGGGCAGGGATAATGAAAAACTGTTTTTT.

V usage is TRBV3-1 (or the pseudogene TRBV3-2) and J usage is TRBJ1-2, with TRBD1 as a possible D gene (6 bases). This CDR3 is built from 15 residues. V lost 4 bases to trimming and J lost 3 bases, with 15 bases between them. CDR1 LGHDT and CDR2 YNNKEL come from the germline V gene (reference sequence). This chain's CDR3 is CASSRGTGRDYGYTF. The CDR3 nucleotides are TGTGCCAGCAGCCGGGGAACAGGGAGGGACTATGGCTACACCTTC.

The rearrangement links TRBV19 to TRBJ2-3; D perhaps matches TRBD1 (6 bases). CDR3 length: 16 residues. V lost 2 bases to trimming and J lost 1 base, with 13 bases between them. The germline gives CDR1 LNHDA, CDR2 SQIVND (reference sequence). In DNA, the CDR3 is TGTGCCAGTAGTATAAAGTCGACAGGACGCACAGATACGCAGTATTTT. Protein: CASSIKSTGRTDTQYF.

This clone was recorded a few times. The chain combines TRBV19 with TRBJ1-4; TRBD1 is a possible D gene (5 bases). Germline values: CDR1 LNHDA, CDR2 SQIVND (reference sequence). V lost 6 bases and J lost 7, with 15 bases in between. There are 14 residues in the CDR3. CDR3 nucleotides: TGTGCCAGTAGCATCGTACAGGCCCCTGAAAAACTGTTTTTT. It specifies CASSIVQAPEKLFF.